The present entry profiles one TCR beta chain with its context. Its cognate antigen is unknown. Between the trimmed V and J ends, which lost 1 base and 5 bases, there was a span of 13 bases. This CDR3 has 14 residues. The germline V gene has CDR1 SGHRS and CDR2 YFSETQ. The data stem from a study of T cell responses to AZD1222 COVID-19 vaccine. Study context: Pooling of second doses given at about 4 or about 12 weeks was done.

Libraries were prepared by immunoSEQ multiplex PCR; TCRdb keeps only in-frame clonotypes and omits some of them. The sample has approximately 30,000 clones, approximately 86% seen once; the top ten hold approximately 6.2%. Study outcomes and limitations: Among AZD1222 vaccinees, only 5 to 7 were seropositive at baseline.

This specimen consisted of peripheral blood, obtained on day 0 of AZD1222 vaccination. This clonotype was obtained from an adult in good health. J is TRBJ2-7 and V is TRBV5-1; D may be TRBD1 (5 bases). DNA of the CDR3: TGCGCCAGCAGCTTGAACAGGCAGACCCACGAGCAGTACTTC. Translated, it gives CASSLNRQTHEQYF.